Each of the 10 T cell receptor beta chains below was sequenced from the same sample in a study of shared clonotypes between healthy human individuals. Repertoires were generated with immunoSEQ multiplex PCR, while TCRdb's copy carries only in-frame clones and drops some. The data show 2 million to 2.5 million clones, 80% to 95% seen once. The sample taken for sequencing was naive CD4+ T cells from PBMCs. Subset reported: CD45RA+ positively selected. These receptors originate from a man younger than 35 in good health. Some clones in this sample may be carry-over from other donors' samples.

This rearrangement joins TRBV11-1 to TRBJ2-2, with 13 bases lining up with TRBD2. This CDR3 spans 16 amino acids. Germline V lookup: CDR1 SGHAT, CDR2 FQDESV (reference sequence). V dropped 5 bases and J dropped 6; count of bases not matched to a gene: 6. CDR3 DNA sequence: TGTGCCAGCAGCCCCCGGACTAGCGGGAGTGCCGGGGAGCTGTTTTTT. It yields the protein CASSPRTSGSAGELFF. Full variable domain (outside the CDR3, taken from reference TRBV11-1 and TRBJ2-2): EAEVAQSPRYKITEKSQAVAFWCDPISGHATLYWYRQILGQGPELLVQFQDESVVDDSQLPKDRFSAERLKGVDSTLKIQPAELGDSAMYLCASSPRTSGSAGELFFGEGSRLTVL.

This sequence joins TRBV5-4 and TRBJ2-7, with 10 bases matching TRBD1. J was trimmed by 4 bases and V by 4 bases; bases with no gene match: 8. The CDR3 is 15 amino acids. Germline V gene sequence: CDR1 SGHNT, CDR2 YYREEE (reference sequence). The CDR3 reads CASSPQRQGAYEQYF. The CDR3 nucleotides read TGTGCCAGCAGCCCACAGCGACAGGGGGCTTACGAGCAGTACTTC.

The CDR3 loop reads CASSFREASQPQHF. CDR3 DNA sequence: TGTGCCAGCAGTTTCAGGGAGGCGAGTCAGCCCCAGCATTTT. The rearrangement uses TRBV28 and TRBJ1-5; D perhaps matches TRBD1 (5 bases). V was shortened by 3 bases and J by 6 bases, with 12 bases between the two germline ends. CDR3 length: 14 amino acids. Germline V gives CDR1 MDHEN, CDR2 SYDVKM. Supplemented by reference TRBV28 and TRBJ1-5, the full variable domain reads DVKVTQSSRYLVKRTGEKVFLECVQDMDHENMFWYRQDPGLGLRLIYFSYDVKMKEKGDIPEGYSVSREKKERFSLILESASTNQTSMYLCASSFREASQPQHFGDGTRLSIL.

In nucleotides, the CDR3 is TGTGCCAGCAGAGGACAAAGTCGGGCCAACGTCCTGACTTTC. Residues: CASRGQSRANVLTF. V is TRBV7-1 and J is TRBJ2-6, with D possibly matching TRBD1 (5 bases). TRBV7-1 is an ORF, with its function uncertain. Trimming pared 6 bases from V and 5 bases from J, leaving 11 bases between. This CDR3 comprises 14 residues.

The chain is built from TRBV7-7 and TRBJ2-1; unclear D gene. Germline CDR1 SSHAT, CDR2 FNYEAQ (reference sequence). V was shortened by 5 bases and J by 5 bases, with 13 bases between the two germline ends. The CDR3 consists of 14 residues. The CDR3 here is CASSKSGTNNEQFF. The CDR3 bases are TGTGCCAGCAGCAAATCCGGAACTAACAATGAGCAGTTCTTC.

The chain couples TRBV6-1 to TRBJ1-5; the D gene is possibly TRBD1 (6 bases). There are 14 residues in the CDR3. Trimming took 4 bases from V and 4 from J, leaving 11 bases between them. In germline, CDR1 is MNHNS, CDR2 SASEGT. CDR3 in amino acids: CASSVRGGNQPQHF. Written as DNA, the CDR3 is TGTGCCAGCAGTGTCAGGGGTGGGAATCAGCCCCAGCATTTT.

This clone was seen a single time. One end of the junction fails to match germline, which may point to a read error. This rearrangement joins TRBV7-7 to TRBJ2-7, with 12 bases matching TRBD2. The CDR3 extends over 16 amino acids. CDR1 and CDR2 from the germline V gene are SSHAT and FNYEAQ (reference sequence). Here the CDR3 reads CASSPPGRLAGAGLAF. The CDR3, as DNA: TGTGCCAGCAGCCCCCCCGGGCGACTAGCGGGAGCTGGTTTGGCCTTC. Supplemented by reference TRBV7-7 and TRBJ2-7, the full variable domain reads GAGVSQSPRYKVTKRGQDVTLRCDPISSHATLYWYQQALGQGPEFLTYFNYEAQPDKSGLPSDRFSAERPEGSISTLTIQRTEQRDSAMYRCASSPPGRLAGAGLAFGPGTRLTVT.

The chain recombines TRBV6-6 with TRBJ1-2, with 7 bases fitting TRBD1. V was clipped by 6 bases and J by 6 bases; unmatched bases: 7. The germline CDR1 and CDR2 sequences are MNHNY and SVGAGI (reference sequence). This CDR3 has 13 amino acids. The chain's CDR3 is CASSQGGGHGYTF. The CDR3 DNA reads as TGTGCCAGCAGCCAAGGAGGGGGCCATGGCTACACCTTC.

The chain recombines TRBV7-8 with TRBJ2-7, with a tentative D call TRBD1 (6 bases). Germline V CDR1 and CDR2: SGHVS, FQNEAQ. This CDR3 is 16 amino acids long. V was trimmed by 5 bases and J by 2 bases, leaving 19 bases between them. CDR3 sequence (DNA): TGTGCCAGCAGCCCGGAGACGGGACACACGACCTACGAGCAGTACTTC. As protein: CASSPETGHTTYEQYF.

The chain couples TRBV28 to TRBJ1-1, with D hard to call. From germline, CDR1 is MDHEN and CDR2 SYDVKM. The CDR3 loop spans 15 amino acids. Trimming cost V 5 bases and J 5 bases, with 18 bases left between them. CDR3 loop: CASSPSLGRNTEAFF. CDR3 coding DNA: TGTGCCAGCAGTCCCTCCCTGGGGAGGAATACTGAAGCTTTCTTT.